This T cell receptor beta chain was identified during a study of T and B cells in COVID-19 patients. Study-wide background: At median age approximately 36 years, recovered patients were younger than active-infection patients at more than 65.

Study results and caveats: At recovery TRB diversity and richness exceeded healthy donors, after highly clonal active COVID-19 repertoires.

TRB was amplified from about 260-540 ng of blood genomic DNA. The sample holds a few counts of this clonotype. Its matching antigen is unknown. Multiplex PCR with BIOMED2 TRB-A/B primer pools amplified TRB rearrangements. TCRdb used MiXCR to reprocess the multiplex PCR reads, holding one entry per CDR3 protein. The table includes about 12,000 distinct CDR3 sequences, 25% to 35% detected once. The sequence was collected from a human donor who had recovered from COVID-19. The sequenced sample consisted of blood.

The CDR3 region has the DNA TGTGCCAGCTCACCGGGGACTAGCGGGCGGGAGACCCAGTACTTC. Amino acid sequence: CASSPGTSGRETQYF. The chain combines TRBV18 with TRBJ2-5, with 12 bases identical to TRBD2. V gave up 3 bases and J gave up 5 bases; unmatched junction bases: 4. Germline V lookup: CDR1 KGHSH, CDR2 LQKENI. The CDR3 has 15 residues.